The clone carrying this T cell receptor (beta chain) was counted only a few times. Its antigen remains unidentified. Investigators reverse transcribed all isolated RNA, so they sequenced expressed TCRB transcripts. Clones were sequenced by immunoSEQ multiplex PCR, and TCRdb holds only the in-frame ones, with some missing. This sample has some 640,000 clones, with over 11% found just once. Germline-derived CDR1 and CDR2 are LNHDA and SQIVND (reference sequence). The CDR3 sequence is 13 residues long. Trimming removed 4 bases from V and 7 bases from J, with 11 bases in between. This specimen belongs to a study of beta chain features in type 1 diabetes. The study, taken as a whole, reports: In cDNA sequencing, cells with high TCR expression could be over-represented. Patients with Type 1 diabetes showed moderately but significantly shorter TCRB CDR3s in all four CD4+ subsets. Any HLA effect on TCRB rearrangement was left unresolved by small sub-analyses.

This chain connects TRBV19 to TRBJ2-4; D tentatively reads TRBD1 or TRBD2 (5 bases each). The sequence was obtained from a young man with type 1 diabetes. Sequencing input: naive CD4+ T cells from blood. The CDR3 DNA is TGTGCCAGTAGTAACCGGGGCTGGAACATTCAGTACTTC. It encodes CASSNRGWNIQYF.